This TCR beta chain was observed in a study of blood T cell repertoires in COVID-19. Overall study: COVID-19 samples collected from the United States, Italy and Spain covered acute and convalescent phases. T cells, B-cell-depleted T cells, or PBMCs provided the cDNA or gDNA that served as material.

V lost 4 bases and J 0 bases, leaving 14 bases between the germline ends. This CDR3 region has 16 residues. CDR1 is SGHTA, CDR2 FQGTGA, per germline. As originally analysed: Estimation of nucleated cell counts relied on the amplification of reference gene primers. Clones were sequenced by immunoSEQ multiplex PCR, and TCRdb holds only the in-frame ones, with some missing. For V, J and clone size, that table is used; D and trimming come from the DNA. The profile shows approximately 91,000 clones, about four fifths of them singletons. V gene TRBV7-3 combines with J gene TRBJ2-3, with D maybe TRBD1 (6 bases). The TCR sequence derives from a man between 65 and 80 years old with acute or convalescent COVID-19. The specimen was peripheral blood. The CDR3 DNA follows: TGTGCCAGCAGCTCCGGAAGGGACATTAGCACAGATACGCAGTATTTT. This translates into CASSSGRDISTDTQYF.